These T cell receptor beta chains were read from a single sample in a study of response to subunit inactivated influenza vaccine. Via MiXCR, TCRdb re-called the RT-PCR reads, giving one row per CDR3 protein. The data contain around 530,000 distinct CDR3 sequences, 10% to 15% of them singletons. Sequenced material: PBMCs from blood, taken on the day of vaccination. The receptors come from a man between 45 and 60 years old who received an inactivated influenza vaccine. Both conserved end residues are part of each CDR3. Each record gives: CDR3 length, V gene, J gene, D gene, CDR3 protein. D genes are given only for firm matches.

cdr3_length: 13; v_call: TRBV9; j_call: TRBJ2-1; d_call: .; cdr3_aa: CASSLKQHNEQFF
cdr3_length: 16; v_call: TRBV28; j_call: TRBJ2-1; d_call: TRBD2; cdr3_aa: CASSRSRSGGRNEQFF
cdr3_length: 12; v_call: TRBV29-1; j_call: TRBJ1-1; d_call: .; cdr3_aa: CSVIGAFTEAFF
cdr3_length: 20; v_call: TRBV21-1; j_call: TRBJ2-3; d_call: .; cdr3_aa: CASSKPPNSGRAAVTDTQYF
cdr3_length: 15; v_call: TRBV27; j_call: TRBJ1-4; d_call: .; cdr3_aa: CASSPPTGLNEKLFF
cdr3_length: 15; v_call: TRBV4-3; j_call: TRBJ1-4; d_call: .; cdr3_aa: CASSQDGQGGEKLFF
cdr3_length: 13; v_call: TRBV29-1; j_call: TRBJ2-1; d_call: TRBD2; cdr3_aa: CSVVGGSYNEQFF
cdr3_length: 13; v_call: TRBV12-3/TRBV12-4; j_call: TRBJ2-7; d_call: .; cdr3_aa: CASSFGFSYEQYF
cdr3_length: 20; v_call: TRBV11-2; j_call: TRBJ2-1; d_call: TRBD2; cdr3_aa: CASSLGLAGGPRSSYNEQFF
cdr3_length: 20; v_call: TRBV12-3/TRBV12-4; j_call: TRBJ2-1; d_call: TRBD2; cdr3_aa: CASSLLTASGGANSYNEQFF
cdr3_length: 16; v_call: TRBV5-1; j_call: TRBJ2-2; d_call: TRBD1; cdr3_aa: CASSQFRGTNTGELFF
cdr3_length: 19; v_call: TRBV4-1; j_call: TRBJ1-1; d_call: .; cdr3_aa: CASSQVPWGRGPRRTEAFF
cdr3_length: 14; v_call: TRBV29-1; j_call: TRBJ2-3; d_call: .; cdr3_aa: CSVRGGHSTDTQYF
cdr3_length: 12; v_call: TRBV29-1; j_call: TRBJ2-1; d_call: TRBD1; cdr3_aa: CSGRDSFYEQFF
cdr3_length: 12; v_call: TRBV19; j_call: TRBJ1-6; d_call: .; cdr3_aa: CASRNWRSPLHF
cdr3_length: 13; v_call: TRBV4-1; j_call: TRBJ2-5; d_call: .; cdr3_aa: CASSPTGGRAQYF
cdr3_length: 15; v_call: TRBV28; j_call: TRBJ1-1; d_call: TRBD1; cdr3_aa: CASSLGGTGYTEAFF
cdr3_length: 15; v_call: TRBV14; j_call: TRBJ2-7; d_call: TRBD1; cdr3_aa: CASSQYYRGLYEQYF
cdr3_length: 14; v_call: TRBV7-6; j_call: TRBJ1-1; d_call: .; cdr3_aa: CASSLQGGEPEAFF
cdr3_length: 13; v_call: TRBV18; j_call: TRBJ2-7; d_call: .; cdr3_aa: CASSELQGYEQYF
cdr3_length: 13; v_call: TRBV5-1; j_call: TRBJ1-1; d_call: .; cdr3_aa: CASSFERIAEAFF
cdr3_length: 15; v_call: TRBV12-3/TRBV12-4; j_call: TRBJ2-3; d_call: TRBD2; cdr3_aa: CASLLAGGPGDTQYF
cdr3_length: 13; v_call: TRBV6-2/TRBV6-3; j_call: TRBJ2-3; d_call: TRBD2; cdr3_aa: CASVAGPGDTQYF
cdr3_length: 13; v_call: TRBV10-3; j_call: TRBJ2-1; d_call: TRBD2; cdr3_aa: CATLRGDDNEQFF
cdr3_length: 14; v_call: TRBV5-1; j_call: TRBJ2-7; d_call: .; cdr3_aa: CASSFGHRSYEQYF
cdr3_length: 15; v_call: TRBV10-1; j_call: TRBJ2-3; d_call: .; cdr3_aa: CASSGETQRTDTQYF
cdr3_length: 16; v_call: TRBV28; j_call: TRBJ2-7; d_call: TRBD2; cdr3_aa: CASSLFSSGRKYEQYF
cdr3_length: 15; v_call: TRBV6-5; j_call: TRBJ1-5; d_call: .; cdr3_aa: CASSLHGRGNQPQHF
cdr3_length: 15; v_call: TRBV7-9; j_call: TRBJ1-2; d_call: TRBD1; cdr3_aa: CASSLTPGQIDGYTF
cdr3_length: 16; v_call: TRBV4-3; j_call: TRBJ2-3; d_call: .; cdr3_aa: CASSQDGTTSTDTQYF
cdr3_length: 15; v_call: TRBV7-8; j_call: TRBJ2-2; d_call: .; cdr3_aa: CASRHIRGNTGELFF
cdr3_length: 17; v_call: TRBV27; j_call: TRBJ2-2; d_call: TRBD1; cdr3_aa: CASSLMGQGTNTGELFF
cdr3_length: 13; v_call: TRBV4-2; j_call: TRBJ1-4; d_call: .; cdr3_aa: CASSQARREKLFF
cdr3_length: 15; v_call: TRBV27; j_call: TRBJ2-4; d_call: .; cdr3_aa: CASPRGGLAKNIQYF
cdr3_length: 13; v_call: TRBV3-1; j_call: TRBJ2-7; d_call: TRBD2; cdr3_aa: CASTHSGGFEQYF
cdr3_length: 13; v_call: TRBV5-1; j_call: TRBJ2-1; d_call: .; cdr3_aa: CASSLRQGNEQFF
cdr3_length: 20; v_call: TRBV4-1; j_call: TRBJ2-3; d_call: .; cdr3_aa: CASSHRVRTGLRGGTDTQYF
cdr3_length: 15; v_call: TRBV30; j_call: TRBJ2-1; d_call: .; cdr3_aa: CAWSFAPSPYNEQFF
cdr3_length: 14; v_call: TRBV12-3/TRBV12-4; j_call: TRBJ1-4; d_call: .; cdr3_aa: CASSLGGAVEKLFF
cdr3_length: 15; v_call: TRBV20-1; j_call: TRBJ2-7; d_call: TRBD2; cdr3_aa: CSARGLAGRPGEQYF
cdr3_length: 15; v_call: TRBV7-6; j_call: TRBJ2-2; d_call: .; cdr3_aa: CASSGTGSGTGELFF
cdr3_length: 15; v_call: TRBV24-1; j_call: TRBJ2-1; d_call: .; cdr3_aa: CATSDPRVRPNEQFF
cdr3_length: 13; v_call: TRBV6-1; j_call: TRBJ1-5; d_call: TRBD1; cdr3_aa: CASRGGYSQPQHF
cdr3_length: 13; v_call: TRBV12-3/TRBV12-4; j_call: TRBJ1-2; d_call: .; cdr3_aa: CASSSEVNYGYTF
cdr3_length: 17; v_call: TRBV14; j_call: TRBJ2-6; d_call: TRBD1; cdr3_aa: CASSPDRPLLWANVLTF
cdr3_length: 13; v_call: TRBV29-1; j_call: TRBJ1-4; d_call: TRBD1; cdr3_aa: CSVDQGAKEKLFF
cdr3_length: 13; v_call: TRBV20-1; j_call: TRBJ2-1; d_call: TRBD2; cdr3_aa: CSSTPGGVNEQFF
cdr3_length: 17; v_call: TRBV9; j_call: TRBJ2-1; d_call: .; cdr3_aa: CASSVAAASSSYNEQFF
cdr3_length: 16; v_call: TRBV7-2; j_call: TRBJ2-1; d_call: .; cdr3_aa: CASSFGRGKSYNEQFF
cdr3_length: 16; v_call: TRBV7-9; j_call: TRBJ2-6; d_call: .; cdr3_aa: CASSSIHSSGANVLTF
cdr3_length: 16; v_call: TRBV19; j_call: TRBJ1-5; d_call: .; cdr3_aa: CASSITGMRGNQPQHF
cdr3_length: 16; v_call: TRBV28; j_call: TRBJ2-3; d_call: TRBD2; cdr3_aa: CASSERGAQSTDTQYF
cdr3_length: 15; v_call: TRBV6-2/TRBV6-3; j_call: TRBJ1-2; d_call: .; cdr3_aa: CASSYGRTSAGGYTF
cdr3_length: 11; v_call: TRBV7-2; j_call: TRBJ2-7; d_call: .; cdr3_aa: CASRNRGEQYF
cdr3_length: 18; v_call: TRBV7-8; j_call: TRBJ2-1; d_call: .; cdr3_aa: CASSFRVFQGSSYNEQFF
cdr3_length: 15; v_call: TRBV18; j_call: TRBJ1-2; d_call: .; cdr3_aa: CASSPPDQVFYGYTF
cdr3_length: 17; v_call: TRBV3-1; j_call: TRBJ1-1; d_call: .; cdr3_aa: CASSQGFLFDYTREAFF
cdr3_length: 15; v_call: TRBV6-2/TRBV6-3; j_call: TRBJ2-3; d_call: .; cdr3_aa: CASSYFFPRRDTQYF
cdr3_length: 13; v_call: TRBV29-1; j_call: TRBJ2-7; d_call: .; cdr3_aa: CSVALENLYEQYF